The rows below give T cell receptor beta chains drawn from one sample of a study of blood T cell repertoires in COVID-19. Sequencing was performed with immunoSEQ multiplex PCR; in TCRdb, only in-frame clones are kept and a portion is missing. This sample has 210,000 or so clones, with about nine tenths found just once. Material for sequencing was PBMCs or T cells enriched from blood (not recorded which). The receptors were sampled from a woman aged 45 to 65 in a cohort exposed to, infected with or recovered from COVID-19 (not recorded which). CDR3s include the opening cysteine and the closing phenylalanine or tryptophan. D genes are given only for firm matches. Rows may omit the clone size; those that give it use once, few, many or a size class.

TRBJ1-2	-	TRBV30	-	TGTGCCTGGGGGAAGCCCGGAGGTGGCTACACCTTC	CAWGKPGGGYTF
TRBJ1-4	TRBD1	TRBV10-3	-	TGTGCCATCAGTCGGGACAGAGATGAAAAACTGTTTTTT	CAISRDRDEKLFF
TRBJ2-1	-	TRBV4-2	-	TGTGCCAGCAGCCAAGAAGTTGCCGGGATCAGGTATGAGCAGTTCTTC	CASSQEVAGIRYEQFF
TRBJ2-5	-	TRBV9	-	TGTGCCAGCAGCGTAGGTTGGCGGGGAGAGACCCAGTACTTC	CASSVGWRGETQYF
TRBJ2-2	-	TRBV5-1	-	TGCGCCAGCAGCTTCTCACGGGACACCGGGGAGCTGTTTTTT	CASSFSRDTGELFF
TRBJ1-1	-	TRBV28	-	TGTGCCAGCAGCTCCGCGGGGCTGGCAGGGGAGGGGAACACTGAAGCTTTCTTT	CASSSAGLAGEGNTEAFF
TRBJ1-3	TRBD1	TRBV4-2	once	TGTGCCAGCAGCATCGGGACAGCCAACTCTGGAAACACCATATATTTT	CASSIGTANSGNTIYF
TRBJ2-5	-	TRBV28	-	TGTGCCAGCAGTGAGGGACAAAAAGAGACCCAGTACTTC	CASSEGQKETQYF
TRBJ1-4	-	TRBV28	-	TGTGCCAGCAGCGAAATCCAGAGGTGGTCCGAAAAACTGTTTTTT	CASSEIQRWSEKLFF
TRBJ2-1	-	TRBV7-3	few	TGTGCCAGCAGCTTAAATAGGGGGGGAAACAATGAGCAGTTCTTC	CASSLNRGGNNEQFF
TRBJ2-2	-	TRBV3-1/TRBV3-2	-	TGTGCCAGCAGCCAAGTGAGGCAGGGGAACCCCACCGGGGAGCTGTTTTTT	CASSQVRQGNPTGELFF
TRBJ1-2	-	TRBV19	few	TGTGCCAGTAGTATAGGAGCTAACTATGGCTACACCTTC	CASSIGANYGYTF
TRBJ1-6	-	TRBV5-6	-	TGTGCCAGCAGCTTGTTCTCCGAGAGCTCCTATAATTCACCCCTCCACTTT	CASSLFSESSYNSPLHF
TRBJ2-5	TRBD2	TRBV3-1/TRBV3-2	once	TGTGCCAGCAGCCCCGTCAGCGGGGGGGCCCGGATCCAGACCCAGTACTTC	CASSPVSGGARIQTQYF
TRBJ1-5	TRBD1	TRBV2	-	TGTGCCAGCAGTGTTGGAGGGGGCGGAAGCAATCAGCCCCAGCATTTT	CASSVGGGGSNQPQHF
TRBJ1-1	-	TRBV19	-	TGTGCCAGTAGTAAGGCTCCGACCGGAAACTTAGGGGACACTGAAGCTTTCTTT	CASSKAPTGNLGDTEAFF
TRBJ1-5	-	TRBV7-8	few	TGTGCCAGCAGCTTAGCCGGTTATAGCAATCAGCCCCAGCATTTT	CASSLAGYSNQPQHF
TRBJ1-2	TRBD1	TRBV15	-	TGTGCCACCAGCAGGGGGACAGGGGATGGCTACACCTTC	CATSRGTGDGYTF
TRBJ2-3	-	TRBV24-1	-	TGTGCCACCAGTGATCCAGGAGGCGGAGGCACAGATACGCAGTATTTT	CATSDPGGGGTDTQYF
TRBJ2-1	TRBD2	TRBV7-3	-	TGTGCCAGCAGCTTACACGATAGCGGGAAGGGGTCCTACAATGAGCAGTTCTTC	CASSLHDSGKGSYNEQFF
TRBJ1-3	-	TRBV21-1	once	TGTGCCAGCAGCAAGGAGGGAAACACCATATATTTT	CASSKEGNTIYF
TRBJ2-7	TRBD1	TRBV4-1	once	TGCGCCAGCAGCCCTGGACAGGGGGTCTACGAGCAGTACTTC	CASSPGQGVYEQYF
TRBJ2-6	-	TRBV7-9	-	TGTGCCAGCAGCTTAGGGCGAGGTGGTGGGGCCAACGTCCTGACTTTC	CASSLGRGGGANVLTF
TRBJ1-2	-	TRBV30	-	TGTGCCTGGAGCCCCCCAGGGTTTTTGGGTGGCTACACCTTC	CAWSPPGFLGGYTF
TRBJ2-1	-	TRBV7-2	-	TGTGCCAGCAGTCGTCCGAGGGTCGGCGGGGGACACTACAATGAGCAGTTCTTC	CASSRPRVGGGHYNEQFF
TRBJ1-4	-	TRBV20-1	-	TGCAGTGCAGGGGCTAATGAAAAACTGTTTTTT	CSAGANEKLFF
TRBJ1-1	-	TRBV5-1	few	TGCGCCAGCAGCTTGGACAGGGAGGGACGAGCTTTCTTT	CASSLDREGRAFF
TRBJ2-1	TRBD1	TRBV9	-	TGTGCCAGCAGCGTAGGAGACAGGGGCGGTGAGCAGTTCTTC	CASSVGDRGGEQFF
TRBJ2-5	-	TRBV14	-	TGTGCCAGCAGCCAAGATTCCGGGGGAGGTCCCCAAGAGACCCAGTACTTC	CASSQDSGGGPQETQYF
TRBJ2-3	-	TRBV9	-	TGTGCCAGCAGACCGGGATGGGGCACAGATACGCAGTATTTT	CASRPGWGTDTQYF
TRBJ1-5	TRBD1	TRBV19	few	TGTGCCAGTAGTATCCCGAACAGGGGCTATCAGCCCCAGCATTTT	CASSIPNRGYQPQHF